The 10 T cell receptor beta chains given below trace back to one sample, sequenced in a study of regulatory T cells in long-lasting Graves disease. Time point described: newly diagnosed GD, antithyroid drugs for less than 3 months. Making the TCR library involved RNA that had been extracted from PBMCs. HTBI primers from iRepertoire and Arm-PCR of CDR3 regions yielded the TCR beta libraries. In TCRdb, the multiplex PCR reads were re-called with MiXCR into one record per CDR3 protein. The repertoire holds approximately 490,000 distinct CDR3 sequences, with 15% to 20% as singletons. The sample was also reused in another study, on T cells in Graves' hyperthyroidism and ophthalmopathy.

Here the sequenced sample was peripheral blood mononuclear cells (PBMCs), taken at new diagnosis, from a patient treated with antithyroid drugs. The receptors here all came from a man aged 35 to 55 with Graves disease.

This clonotype has ten or more counts. The chain links TRBV11-2 to TRBJ2-4, with D possibly TRBD2 on 6 matching bases. Germline V lookup: CDR1 SGHAT, CDR2 FQNNGV. This CDR3 has 14 residues. Trimming removed 5 bases from V and 7 bases from J, with 15 bases in between. CDR3 nucleotides: TGTGCCAGCAGCCCTTTGCGGAGGGGTAACATTCAGTACTTC. It specifies CASSPLRRGNIQYF.

Many counts were recorded for this clonotype. V usage is TRBV11-2 and J usage is TRBJ2-2; no clear D. CDR3 length equals 15 residues. CDR1 is SGHAT and CDR2 is FQNNGV in the germline V gene. With 10 bases removed from V and 7 bases from J, the gap between germline ends came to 22 bases. The CDR3: CAIPAIVTRNGELFF. In DNA form, the CDR3 reads TGTGCCATCCCGGCAATTGTCACTCGCAACGGGGAGCTGTTTTTT.

J is TRBJ1-2 and V is TRBV6-2 or TRBV6-3; 7 nucleotides match TRBD1. The CDR3 has 15 amino acids. V was pared by 6 bases and J by 6 bases, with 13 bases of the junction left unmatched. Germline V gene data show CDR1 as MNHEY and CDR2 as SVGEGT. The CDR3 nucleotides are TGTGCCAGCAGCCAACAAGCCGGGACAGTACATGGCTACACCTTC. Protein: CASSQQAGTVHGYTF.

This clonotype occurred a few times. The CDR3, as DNA: TGTGCCAGCAGCCAAGATCCGATCTTTTCGGTCCAACTTGGAGGCTACACCTTC. Residues: CASSQDPIFSVQLGGYTF. The chain is built from TRBV3-1 and TRBJ1-2; D unclear. CDR1 and CDR2 (germline): LGHDT, YNNKEL (reference sequence). Trimming took 0 bases from V and 8 from J, leaving 25 bases between them. The CDR3 has 18 amino acids.

To note about this clonotype: This may be a read error, as it is one base from a much larger clone. Given the absence of the conserved phenylalanine or tryptophan at the CDR3 end, a read error is likely. J is TRBJ2-7 and V is TRBV20-1; D might be TRBD1 or TRBD2, each matching 6 bases. In germline, CDR1 is DFQATT, CDR2 SNEGSKA (reference sequence). The CDR3 loop spans 15 amino acids. V was trimmed by 0 bases and J by 0 bases, leaving 12 bases between them. CDR3 in DNA: TGCAGTGCTAGAGACTCGGGGGCGATCTCCTACGAGCAGTACCTC. Its translation is CSARDSGAISYEQYL.

The sample holds many counts of this clonotype. CDR3 nucleotides: TGTGCCAGCGAGTCCCACGGTCTTGGCTTCTCCTACGAGCAGTACTTC. Translation gives CASESHGLGFSYEQYF. The gene calls are TRBV6-1 and TRBJ2-7; D not certain. Germline V lookup: CDR1 MNHNS, CDR2 SASEGT. CDR3 length equals 16 residues. Trimming pared 8 bases from V and 0 bases from J, leaving 20 bases between.

This clonotype showed up many times. The genes are TRBV24-1 and TRBJ2-1; 8 nucleotides align to TRBD2. V lost 10 bases and J lost 0; bases outside the gene matches: 4. The CDR3 consists of 14 residues. The germline V gene encodes CDR1 KGHDR and CDR2 SFDVKD. CDR3 region: CATHSGSSYNEQFF. The DNA of the CDR3 is TGTGCCACACACAGCGGGAGCTCCTACAATGAGCAGTTCTTC.

This rearrangement joins TRBV6-2 or TRBV6-3 to TRBJ2-2; D possibly uses TRBD1 or TRBD2 (5 bases each). V shed 1 base and J shed 4 bases, with 19 bases lying between them. From germline, CDR1 is MNHEY and CDR2 SVGEGT. The CDR3 is made up of 18 amino acids. Written as DNA, the CDR3 is TGTGCCAGCAGTTACTTCCGCCCCGGGGCAGTGAGCACCGGGGAGCTGTTTTTT. This encodes CASSYFRPGAVSTGELFF.

This clonotype has more than one count but fewer than ten. The chain employs TRBV28 and TRBJ1-6; 7 positions match TRBD1. Germline V gene lookup returns CDR1 MDHEN and CDR2 SYDVKM. The CDR3 contains 16 residues. The trim removed 5 bases at V and 7 bases at J, leaving 11 bases unmatched. The chain's CDR3 is CASSPPSGQQNSPLHF. The CDR3 DNA follows: TGTGCCAGCAGTCCGCCATCGGGACAGCAAAATTCACCCCTCCACTTT.

At least ten counts were recorded for this clonotype. The chain recombines TRBV30 with TRBJ1-2; 7 bases fit TRBD1. Trimming took 2 bases from V and 8 from J; bases not matched to a gene: 8. The CDR3 is made up of 13 amino acids. Germline V gene data show CDR1 as GTSNPN and CDR2 as SVGIG (reference sequence). CDR3 DNA sequence: TGTGCCTGGAGTCCCAGGGGGGCGCACGGCTACACCTTC. It is translated as CAWSPRGAHGYTF.